This T cell receptor beta chain originates from a study of T cell responses to AZD1222 COVID-19 vaccine (dated by TCRdb to the early 2020s). Regarding the study in general: Because spike-specific TCR depth and breadth did not differ between the two schedules, AZD1222 recipients who got a second dose at roughly 4 weeks were pooled with those who got a second dose at roughly 12 weeks. A total of around 240 trial participants underwent TCR sequencing, of whom approximately 210 received two doses of AZD1222 and some 26 received two doses of the MenACWY control vaccine. Trial participants were enrolled by age into subgroups of 18-55, 56-69 and 70-plus years, and 148, 28 and 57 TCR-sequenced participants, respectively, were included in these subgroups. The research as a whole found: After two AZD1222 doses, both the breadth and the depth of spike-specific TCRs were significantly higher than at day 0 and than in MenACWY recipients. Participants were mostly white British and included more females than males, and it was suggested by the authors that clonal diversity may have been underestimated. Epitopes outside the regions mutated in the B.1.351 and B.1.1.7 variants were reportedly recognized by nearly half of the unique spike-specific TCRs. Conclusions about previously exposed vaccinees were limited because only a handful of AZD1222 recipients were SARS-CoV-2 seropositive at baseline. In the small 56-69-year group, the increase in depth fell short of significance, most likely because of low power. Because no day 14 peak-response samples were available, repertoires were characterized only after the peak T cell response. The whole spike protein was spanned by vaccine-associated CD4 TCRs, and dominant responses were seen in regions 160-218 and 743-854.

The CDR3 holds 17 amino acids from the cysteine to the phenylalanine. Only the CDR3 region is kept as DNA, spanning 51 bases read in frame from base 1. Reading the germline V gene (reference sequence) gives CDR1 GTSNPN and CDR2 SVGIG. At the junction V is shortened by 3 bases and J by 2 bases; bases outside the gene matches: 11. The CDR3 regions of human TCRbeta chains were analyzed by immunosequencing. The study's own analysis went as follows. Repertoire TCRs were checked for matches against a reference library of SARS-CoV-2-specific TCRs that had been generated using the MIRA antigen-specificity platform. Breadth meant the fraction of unique TCRs that were SARS-CoV-2-associated, whereas depth meant the fraction of total T cells that were SARS-CoV-2-associated. Using the MIRA data, each spike-specific TCR was assigned both to the spike region to which the TCR was reactive and to a CD4 or CD8 class. Log10-transformed breadth and depth values were compared by one-way ANOVA with Sidak's multiple comparisons tests. TCRdb mirrors the immuneACCESS table, restricted to in-frame sequences. Some clones are absent from its copies; in checked studies, under half trace to an unresolved V gene, and the reason for the others is unknown. V, J and clone size were drawn from that table, and D and trimming were deduced from the DNA. The sample yields some 100,000 clones; about 88% were counted once. Roughly 18% of the sample goes to the ten largest clones.

This specimen's time point label, per the study, means: baseline before first vaccination. The vaccinee samples were drawn from two UK trials, COV001 and COV002, one of which was a single-blind randomized controlled phase 2/3 trial testing AZD1222 (ChAdOx1 nCoV-19) in healthy adults. For TCRbeta chain sequencing, PBMC samples from trial participants were taken at day 0 and at day 28 after the second dose. As for this clone: Its specific antigen is unknown. The record has no base qualities; no much larger clone is one base away.

The sequence was collected from an adult in good health. The sequenced sample was peripheral blood, obtained on day 0 of AZD1222 vaccination. The rearrangement joined TRBV30 to TRBJ1-3, and TRBD1 matches 9 of the central bases. DNA sequence: TGTGCCTGGAGACCTAACAGGGGGCAAGGTACTGGAAACACCATATATTTT. Its protein is CAWRPNRGQGTGNTIYF.